Presented here are 12 T cell receptor beta chains from one specimen sequenced in a study of T-cell reconstitution after alpha-beta-depleted transplantation in children (dated by TCRdb to the mid-2010s). The library was prepared using PCR. The reads were generated on an Illumina HiSeq 2500. To normalize quantification of the TCRbeta repertoire, the TCR libraries were built with molecular barcoding that relied on unique molecular identifiers. Using fastp at Q25 and MiXCR, TCRdb reprocessed the public reads and kept productive beta chains. Every distinct CDR3 protein forms one entry, paired with its most common genes and DNA. This sample is represented by 200,000 to 300,000 distinct CDR3 sequences; around 11% of them were singletons. The ten top clones hold approximately 2.4% of the sample. Sequences were derived from PBMCs from the stem cell graft donor, sampled from the stem cell graft. The receptors derive from a human donor who donated a stem cell graft to a child with acute lymphoblastic leukemia.

At least ten counts were recorded for this clonotype. The chain is built from TRBV6-5 and TRBJ1-4; TRBD1 aligns across 9 bases. With 4 bases clipped from V and 7 bases from J, the junction kept 4 bases outside the gene matches. The CDR3 is 14 residues long. Germline lookup yields CDR1 MNHEY and CDR2 SVGAGI. CDR3: CASSFTGGTEKLFF. The CDR3 nucleotides are TGTGCCAGCAGTTTCACAGGGGGCACTGAAAAACTGTTTTTT.

This clonotype occurred many times. The rearrangement uses TRBV20-1 and TRBJ2-1, with 8 bases matching TRBD2. V was clipped by 5 bases and J by 5 bases; unmatched bases: 11. Germline V CDR1 and CDR2: DFQATT, SNEGSKA (reference sequence). This CDR3 has 15 residues. The CDR3 spells CSASMGLGLNNEQFF. For the CDR3, the DNA is TGCAGTGCTTCTATGGGACTAGGCTTGAACAATGAGCAGTTCTTC.

Many counts were recorded for this clonotype. The rearrangement joins TRBV5-1 to TRBJ1-5; the match to TRBD1 covers 7 bases. The CDR3 runs 17 residues. Germline CDR1 SGHRS, CDR2 YFSETQ. Germline trimming cut 2 bases from V and 3 bases from J; bases unmatched to any gene: 11. CDR3 in DNA: TGCGCCAGCAGCTTCTACGACAGGGTATGGTTCAATCAGCCCCAGCATTTT. Amino acid sequence: CASSFYDRVWFNQPQHF.

In its sample, this clonotype was seen once. One base away lies a much larger clone, so this may be a sequencing read error. The chain has TRBV12-3 or TRBV12-4 and TRBJ1-4, with unresolved D. The CDR3 spans 14 residues. This chain's CDR3 is CASSLTPTDEKLFF. The CDR3 DNA sequence: TGTGCCAGCAGCCTTACACCAACTGATGAAAAACTGTTTTTT.

The table lists this clonotype with many counts. The V call is TRBV20-1, the J call TRBJ2-7; D may be TRBD2 (5 bases). Trimming removed 5 bases at V and 3 bases at J, with 14 bases between. The CDR3 consists of 13 residues. CDR1 and CDR2 (germline): DFQATT, SNEGSKA (reference sequence). The CDR3 reads CSAPPLGIYEQYF. The CDR3 DNA reads TGCAGTGCTCCCCCCCTCGGGATCTACGAGCAGTACTTC.

This sequence joins TRBV7-2 and TRBJ2-7, with 9 bases aligning to TRBD2. V lost 1 base to trimming and J lost 6 bases; unmatched junction nucleotides: 10. This CDR3 comprises 16 residues. The V gene's germline CDR1 is SGHTA and CDR2 FQGNSA. The CDR3, as DNA: TGTGCCAGCAGCTTAGGCTCGGCGGGGGGGCTTTTCGAGCAGTACTTC. Its protein product is CASSLGSAGGLFEQYF. Combining the CDR3 with reference TRBV7-2 and TRBJ2-7 gives the whole variable domain GAGVSQSPSNKVTEKGKDVELRCDPISGHTALYWYRQSLGQGLEFLIYFQGNSAPDKSGLPSDRFSAERTGGSVSTLTIQRTQQEDSAVYLCASSLGSAGGLFEQYFGPGTRLTVT.

The chain uses TRBV19 and TRBJ2-2, with a tentative D call TRBD1 (5 bases). The CDR3 consists of 15 residues. Trimming pared 4 bases from V and 4 bases from J, leaving 13 bases between. Per germline, CDR1 LNHDA and CDR2 SQIVND (reference sequence). DNA of the CDR3: TGTGCCAGTAGTACCCGGACACCGCCCACCGGGGAGCTGTTTTTT. Translating it yields CASSTRTPPTGELFF.

This clonotype was seen repeatedly, ten times or more. This chain joins TRBV5-1 and TRBJ1-2; D gene uncertain. Trimming took 3 bases from V and 8 from J, leaving 11 bases between them. CDR3 length: 12 residues. Germline V CDR1 and CDR2: SGHRS, YFSETQ. CDR3: CASSSGVYGYTF. The CDR3 DNA sequence: TGCGCCAGCAGCTCGGGAGTCTACGGCTACACCTTC.

Many counts were recorded for this clonotype. The chain has TRBV11-2 and TRBJ2-7, with D perhaps matching TRBD1 (7 bases). This CDR3 contains 14 residues. Germline-derived CDR1 and CDR2 are SGHAT and FQNNGV. Trimming removed 1 base from V and 5 bases from J, with 12 bases in between. DNA of the CDR3: TGTGCCAGCAGCTTAGTTCCAGGGGGGAACGAGCAGTACTTC. Protein product: CASSLVPGGNEQYF.

This clonotype came up many times. The chain couples TRBV15 to TRBJ1-6; 11 bases align to TRBD1. The CDR3 has 14 residues. Germline CDR1 reads LNHNV; CDR2 reads YYDKDF (reference sequence). The ends lost 5 bases at V and 8 bases at J; junction bases unmatched: 2. CDR3 amino acids: CATSGTGGYSPLHF. The CDR3 DNA follows: TGTGCCACCAGCGGGACAGGGGGTTATTCACCCCTCCACTTT. Drawing the rest from reference TRBV15 and TRBJ1-6, the complete variable domain is DAMVIQNPRYQVTQFGKPVTLSCSQTLNHNVMYWYQQKSSQAPKLLFHYYDKDFNNEADTPDNFQSRRPNTSFCFLDIRSPGLGDTAMYLCATSGTGGYSPLHFGNGTRLTVT.

In its sample, this clonotype was seen many times. The V gene is TRBV7-9, the J gene TRBJ2-7; D assignment may be TRBD1 or TRBD2 (5 bases each). Germline V lookup: CDR1 SEHNR, CDR2 FQNEAQ (reference sequence). V dropped 1 base and J dropped 0 bases, with 16 bases sitting between them. The CDR3 is made up of 17 amino acids. The CDR3 here is CASSLGRGVPSSYEQYF. The CDR3 nucleotides are TGTGCCAGCAGCTTAGGTAGGGGAGTTCCAAGCTCCTACGAGCAGTACTTC. Using reference TRBV7-9 and TRBJ2-7 for the parts outside the CDR3, the full variable domain is DTGVSQNPRHKITKRGQNVTFRCDPISEHNRLYWYRQTLGQGPEFLTYFQNEAQLEKSRLLSDRFSAERPKGSFSTLEIQRTEQGDSAMYLCASSLGRGVPSSYEQYFGPGTRLTVT.

This clonotype has a count of ten or more. The rearrangement uses TRBV4-2 and TRBJ2-3; TRBD1 or TRBD2 may be the D gene (5 bases each). The V end lost 4 bases, the J end lost 6 bases, and 14 bases lay between the germline ends. The CDR3 extends over 14 amino acids. CDR1 and CDR2 (germline): LGHNA, YNFKEQ. Here the CDR3 reads CASSPGAPSDTQYF. The CDR3 DNA follows: TGTGCCAGCAGCCCCGGGGCCCCTTCGGATACGCAGTATTTT.